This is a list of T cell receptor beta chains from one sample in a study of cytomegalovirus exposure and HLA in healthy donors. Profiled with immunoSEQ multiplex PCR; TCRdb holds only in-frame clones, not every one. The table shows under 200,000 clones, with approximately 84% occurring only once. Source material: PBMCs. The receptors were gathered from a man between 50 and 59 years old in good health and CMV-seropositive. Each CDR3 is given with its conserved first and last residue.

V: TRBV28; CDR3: CASSSGTPDSGNTIYF
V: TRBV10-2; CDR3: CASKLAGRNTGELFF
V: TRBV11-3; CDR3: CASSSGFGGGNEQYF
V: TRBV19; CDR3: CASSIYMVLLADNEQFF
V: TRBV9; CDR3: CASSPQGQGAPEAFF
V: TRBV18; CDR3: CASSHPGARVNEKLFF
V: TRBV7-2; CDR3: CASSLAPSAGEFPDF
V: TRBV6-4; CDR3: CASSASQGLGQTQYF
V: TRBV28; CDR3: CASSLGGMNTEAFF
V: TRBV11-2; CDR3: CASSFSGNTGELFF
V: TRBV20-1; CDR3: CSALYTGELFF
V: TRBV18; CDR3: CASSPGLGAGDMYEQYF
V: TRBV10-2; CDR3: CASSLTLPNTEAFF
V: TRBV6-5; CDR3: CASSSGSYEQYF
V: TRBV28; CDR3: CASSWGGGRGITEAFF
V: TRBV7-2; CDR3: CASRSTGTGTYGYTF
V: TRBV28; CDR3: CASRGTGPYEQYF
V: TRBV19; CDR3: CASSIGLAGLAKNIQYF
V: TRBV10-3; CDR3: CAISDSPSGSTSNTGELFF
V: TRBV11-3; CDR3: CASSLGYTIGANEQFF
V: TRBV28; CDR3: CASSSGQLGSPLHF
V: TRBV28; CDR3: CASSFLSSNQPQHF
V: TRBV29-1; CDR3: CSGWTGGNEKLFF
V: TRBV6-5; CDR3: CASSYGGSAREQFF
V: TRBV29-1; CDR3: CSVVPSGGPSYNEQFF
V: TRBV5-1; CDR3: CASSFVGGDQPQHF
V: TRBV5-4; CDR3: CASSPIGGLDDSTGELFF
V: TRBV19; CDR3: CASSPRQGSYNEQFF
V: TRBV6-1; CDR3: CASSGGRSGRQETQYF